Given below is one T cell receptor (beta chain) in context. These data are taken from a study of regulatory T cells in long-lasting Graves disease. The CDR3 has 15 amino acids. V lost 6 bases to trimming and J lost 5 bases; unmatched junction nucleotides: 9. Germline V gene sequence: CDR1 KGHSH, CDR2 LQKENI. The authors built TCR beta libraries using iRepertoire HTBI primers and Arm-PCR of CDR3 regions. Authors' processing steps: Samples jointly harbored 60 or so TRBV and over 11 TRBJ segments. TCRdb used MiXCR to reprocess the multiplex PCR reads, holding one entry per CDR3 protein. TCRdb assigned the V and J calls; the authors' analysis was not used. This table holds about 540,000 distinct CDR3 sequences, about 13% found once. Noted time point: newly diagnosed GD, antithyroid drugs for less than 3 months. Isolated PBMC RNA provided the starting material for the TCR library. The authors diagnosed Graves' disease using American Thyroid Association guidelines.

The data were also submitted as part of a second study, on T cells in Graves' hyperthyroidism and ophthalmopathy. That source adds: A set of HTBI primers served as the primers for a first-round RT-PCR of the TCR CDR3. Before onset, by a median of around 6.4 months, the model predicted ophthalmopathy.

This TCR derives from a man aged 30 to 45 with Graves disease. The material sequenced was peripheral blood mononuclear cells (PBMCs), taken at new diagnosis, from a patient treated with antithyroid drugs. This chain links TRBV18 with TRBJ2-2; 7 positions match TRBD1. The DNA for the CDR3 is TGTGCCAGCTCCCTCCGGGACAGACTAACCGGGGAGCTGTTTTTT. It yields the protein CASSLRDRLTGELFF.